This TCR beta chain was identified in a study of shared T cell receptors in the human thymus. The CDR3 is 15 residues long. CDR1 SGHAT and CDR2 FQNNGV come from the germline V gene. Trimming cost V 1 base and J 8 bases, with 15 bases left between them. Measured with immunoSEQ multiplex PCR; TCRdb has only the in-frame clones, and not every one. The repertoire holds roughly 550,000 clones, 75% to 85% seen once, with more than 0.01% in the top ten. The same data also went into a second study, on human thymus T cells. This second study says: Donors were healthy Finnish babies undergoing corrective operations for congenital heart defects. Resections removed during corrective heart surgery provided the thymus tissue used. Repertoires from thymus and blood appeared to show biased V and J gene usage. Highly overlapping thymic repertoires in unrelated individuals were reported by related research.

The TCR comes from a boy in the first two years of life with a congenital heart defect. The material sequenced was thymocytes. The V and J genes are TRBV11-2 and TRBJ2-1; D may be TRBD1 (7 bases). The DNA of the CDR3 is TGTGCCAGCAGCTTAGGGACAGGCCGGAGGGATGAGCAGTTCTTC. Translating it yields CASSLGTGRRDEQFF.